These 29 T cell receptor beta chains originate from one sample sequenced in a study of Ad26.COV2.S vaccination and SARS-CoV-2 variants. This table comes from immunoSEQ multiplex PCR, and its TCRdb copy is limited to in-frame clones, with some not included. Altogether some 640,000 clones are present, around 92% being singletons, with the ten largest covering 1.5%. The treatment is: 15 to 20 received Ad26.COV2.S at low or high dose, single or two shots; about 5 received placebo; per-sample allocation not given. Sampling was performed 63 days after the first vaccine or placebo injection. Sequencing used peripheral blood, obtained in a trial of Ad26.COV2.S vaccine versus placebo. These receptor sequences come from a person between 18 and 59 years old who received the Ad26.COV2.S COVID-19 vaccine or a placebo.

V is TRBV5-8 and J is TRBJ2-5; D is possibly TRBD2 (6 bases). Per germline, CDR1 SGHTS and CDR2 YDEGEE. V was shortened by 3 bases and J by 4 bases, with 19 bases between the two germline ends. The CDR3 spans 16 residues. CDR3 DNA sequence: TGTGCCAGCAGCTCGGGAGCCCAGGTGTCGGTAGAGACCCAGTACTTC. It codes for CASSSGAQVSVETQYF. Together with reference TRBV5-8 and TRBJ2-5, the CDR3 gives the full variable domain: EAGVTQSPTHLIKTRGQQATLRCSPISGHTSVYWYQQALGLGLQFLLWYDEGEERNRGNFPPRFSGRQFPNYSSELNVNALELEDSALYLCASSSGAQVSVETQYFGPGTRLLVL.

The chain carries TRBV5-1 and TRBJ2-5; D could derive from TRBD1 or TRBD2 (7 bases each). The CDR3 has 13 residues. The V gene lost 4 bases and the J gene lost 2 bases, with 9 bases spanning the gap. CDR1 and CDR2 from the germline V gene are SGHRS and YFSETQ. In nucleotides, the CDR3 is TGCGCCAGCAGCCAGGGGGGGCAAGAGACCCAGTACTTC. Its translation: CASSQGGQETQYF.

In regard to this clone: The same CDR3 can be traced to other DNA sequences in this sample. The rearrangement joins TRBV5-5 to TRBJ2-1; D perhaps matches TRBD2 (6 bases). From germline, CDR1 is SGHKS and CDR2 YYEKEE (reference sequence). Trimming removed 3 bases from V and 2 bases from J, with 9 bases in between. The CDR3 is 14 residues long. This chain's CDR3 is CASSSGLAYNEQFF. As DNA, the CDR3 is TGTGCCAGCAGCTCGGGACTTGCCTACAATGAGCAGTTCTTC.

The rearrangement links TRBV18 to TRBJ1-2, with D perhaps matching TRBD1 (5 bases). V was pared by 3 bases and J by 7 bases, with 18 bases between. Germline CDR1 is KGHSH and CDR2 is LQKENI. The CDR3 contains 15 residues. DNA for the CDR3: TGTGCCAGCTCACCCCAGGGATTGGGAACTAGTGGCTACACCTTC. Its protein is CASSPQGLGTSGYTF.

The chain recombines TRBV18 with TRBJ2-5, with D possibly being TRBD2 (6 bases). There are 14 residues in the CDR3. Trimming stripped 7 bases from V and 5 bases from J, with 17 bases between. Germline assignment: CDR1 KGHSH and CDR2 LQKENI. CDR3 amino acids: CASYPGDAGETQYF. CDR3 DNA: TGTGCCAGCTACCCGGGAGATGCTGGGGAGACCCAGTACTTC.

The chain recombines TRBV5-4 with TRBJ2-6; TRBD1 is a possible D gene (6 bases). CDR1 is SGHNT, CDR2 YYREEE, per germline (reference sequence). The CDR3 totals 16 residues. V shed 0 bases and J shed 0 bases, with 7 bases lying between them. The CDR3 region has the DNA TGTGCCAGCAGCTTGGAAGGGGGCTCTGGGGCCAACGTCCTGACTTTC. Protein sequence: CASSLEGGSGANVLTF.

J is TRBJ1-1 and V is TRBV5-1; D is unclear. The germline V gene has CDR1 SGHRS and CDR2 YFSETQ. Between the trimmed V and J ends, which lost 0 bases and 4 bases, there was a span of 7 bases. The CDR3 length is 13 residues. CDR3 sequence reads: CASSLERVTEAFF. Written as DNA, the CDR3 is TGCGCCAGCAGCTTGGAAAGGGTCACTGAAGCTTTCTTT.

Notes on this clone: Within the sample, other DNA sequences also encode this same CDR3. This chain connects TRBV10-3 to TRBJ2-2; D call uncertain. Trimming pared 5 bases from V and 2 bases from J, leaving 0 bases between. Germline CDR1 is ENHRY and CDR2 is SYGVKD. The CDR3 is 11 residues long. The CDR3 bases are TGTGCCATCAGTAACACCGGGGAGCTGTTTTTT. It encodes CAISNTGELFF.

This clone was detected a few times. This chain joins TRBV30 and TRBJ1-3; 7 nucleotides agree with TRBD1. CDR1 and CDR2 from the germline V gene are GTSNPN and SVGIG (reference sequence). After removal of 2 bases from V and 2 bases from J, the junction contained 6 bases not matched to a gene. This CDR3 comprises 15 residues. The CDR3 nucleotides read TGTGCCTGGAGTCACAGGGGACAACCTGGAAACACCATATATTTT. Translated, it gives CAWSHRGQPGNTIYF.

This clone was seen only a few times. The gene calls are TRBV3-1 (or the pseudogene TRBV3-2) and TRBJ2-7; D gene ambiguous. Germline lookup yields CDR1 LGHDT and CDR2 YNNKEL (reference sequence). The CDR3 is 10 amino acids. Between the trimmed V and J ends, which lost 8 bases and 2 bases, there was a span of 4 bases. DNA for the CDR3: TGTGCCAGCGGAGCCTACGAGCAGTACTTC. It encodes CASGAYEQYF.

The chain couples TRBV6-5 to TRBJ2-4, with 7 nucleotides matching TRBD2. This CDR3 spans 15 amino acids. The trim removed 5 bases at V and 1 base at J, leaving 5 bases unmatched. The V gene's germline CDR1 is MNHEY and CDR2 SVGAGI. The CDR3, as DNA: TGTGCCAGCAGTCGGGGGGACGGGGCCAAAAACATTCAGTACTTC. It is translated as CASSRGDGAKNIQYF.

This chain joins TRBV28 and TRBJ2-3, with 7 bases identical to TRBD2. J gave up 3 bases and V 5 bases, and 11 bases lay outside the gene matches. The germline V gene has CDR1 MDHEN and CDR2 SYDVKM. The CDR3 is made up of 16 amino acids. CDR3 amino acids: CASSPSRGSSTDTQYF. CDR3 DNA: TGTGCCAGCAGTCCGAGTCGCGGGAGCTCAACAGATACGCAGTATTTT.

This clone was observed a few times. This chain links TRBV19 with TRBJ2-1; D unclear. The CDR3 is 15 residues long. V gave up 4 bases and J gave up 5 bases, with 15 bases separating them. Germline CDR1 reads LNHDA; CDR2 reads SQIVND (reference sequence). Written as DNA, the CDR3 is TGTGCCAGTAGTAGACCCGGGCGTGGGGACAATGAGCAGTTCTTC. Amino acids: CASSRPGRGDNEQFF.

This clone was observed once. CDR3 DNA: TGTGCCACCAGCAGAGATCGGAGCGTACAAAATGAAAAACTGTTTTTT. Amino acid sequence: CATSRDRSVQNEKLFF. The V and J genes are TRBV15 and TRBJ1-4, with unresolved D. This CDR3 is 16 amino acids long. CDR1 is LNHNV, CDR2 YYDKDF, per germline (reference sequence). Trimming removed 0 bases from V and 5 bases from J, with 13 bases in between.

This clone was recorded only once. The CDR3 spells CATSRTGDETGELFF. Here the CDR3 DNA reads TGTGCCACCAGTCGGACAGGGGACGAAACCGGGGAGCTGTTTTTT. The genes are TRBV24-1 and TRBJ2-2; 9 positions match TRBD1. V lost 6 bases and J lost 5; bases outside the gene matches: 6. There are 15 residues in the CDR3. Germline V gene lookup returns CDR1 KGHDR and CDR2 SFDVKD.

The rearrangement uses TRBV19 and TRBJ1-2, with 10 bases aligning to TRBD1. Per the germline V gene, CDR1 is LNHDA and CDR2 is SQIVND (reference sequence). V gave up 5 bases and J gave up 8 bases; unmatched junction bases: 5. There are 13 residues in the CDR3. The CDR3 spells CASSLTGGNGYTF. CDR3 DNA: TGTGCCAGTAGTTTGACAGGGGGCAACGGCTACACCTTC. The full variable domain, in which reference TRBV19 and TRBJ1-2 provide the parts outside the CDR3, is DGGITQSPKYLFRKEGQNVTLSCEQNLNHDAMYWYRQDPGQGLRLIYYSQIVNDFQKGDIAEGYSVSREKKESFPLTVTSAQKNPTAFYLCASSLTGGNGYTFGSGTRLTVV.

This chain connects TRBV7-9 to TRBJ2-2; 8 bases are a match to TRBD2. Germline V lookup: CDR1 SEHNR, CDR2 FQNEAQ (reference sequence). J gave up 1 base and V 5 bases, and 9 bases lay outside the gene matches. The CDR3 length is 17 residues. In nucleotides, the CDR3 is TGTGCCAGCAGCCGAAGGGTAGCGGGGATGAACACCGGGGAGCTGTTTTTT. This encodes CASSRRVAGMNTGELFF.

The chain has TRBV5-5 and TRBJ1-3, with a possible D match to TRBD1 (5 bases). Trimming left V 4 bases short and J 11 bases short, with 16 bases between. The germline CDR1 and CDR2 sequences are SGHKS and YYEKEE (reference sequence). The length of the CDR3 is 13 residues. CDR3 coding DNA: TGTGCCAGCAGCCTCGGGGACCCGCCGCCCATATATTTT. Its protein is CASSLGDPPPIYF.

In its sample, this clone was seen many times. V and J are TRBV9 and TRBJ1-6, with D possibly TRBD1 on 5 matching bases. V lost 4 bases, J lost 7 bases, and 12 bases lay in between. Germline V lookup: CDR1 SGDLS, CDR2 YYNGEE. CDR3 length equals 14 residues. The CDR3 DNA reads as TGTGCCAGCAGCAGGGACCTTTTCAATTCACCCCTCCACTTT. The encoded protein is CASSRDLFNSPLHF.

CDR3 protein: CASRGNGGAADTQYF. CDR3 DNA sequence: TGCGCCAGCAGAGGGAACGGGGGGGCGGCAGATACGCAGTATTTT. The chain recombines TRBV5-1 with TRBJ2-3; 8 nucleotides match TRBD2. Per germline, CDR1 SGHRS and CDR2 YFSETQ. V gave up 5 bases and J gave up 4 bases; unmatched junction bases: 9. CDR3 size: 15 residues.

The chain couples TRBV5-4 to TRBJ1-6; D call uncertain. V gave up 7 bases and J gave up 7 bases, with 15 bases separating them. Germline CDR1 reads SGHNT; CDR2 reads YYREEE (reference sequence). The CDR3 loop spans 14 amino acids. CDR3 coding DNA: TGTGCCAGCCACCTGGAAGGGAGGAATTCACCCCTCCACTTT. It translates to CASHLEGRNSPLHF.

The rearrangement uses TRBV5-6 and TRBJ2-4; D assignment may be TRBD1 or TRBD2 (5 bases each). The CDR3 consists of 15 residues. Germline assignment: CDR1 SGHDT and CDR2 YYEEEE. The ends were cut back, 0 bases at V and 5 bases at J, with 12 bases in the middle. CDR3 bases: TGTGCCAGCAGCTTGGGGCCAACGGGGCAAAACATTCAGTACTTC. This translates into CASSLGPTGQNIQYF.

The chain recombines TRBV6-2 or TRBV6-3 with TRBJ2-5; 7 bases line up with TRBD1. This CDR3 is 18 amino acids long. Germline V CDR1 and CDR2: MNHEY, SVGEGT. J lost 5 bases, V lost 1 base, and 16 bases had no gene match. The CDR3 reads CASSYYLQGTGLTETQYF. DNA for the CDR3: TGTGCCAGCAGTTACTACCTACAGGGGACCGGACTTACGGAGACCCAGTACTTC.

DNA for the CDR3: TGTGCCAGCAGCTTAAACGGGCAACTAATGCATTTT. It codes for CASSLNGQLMHF. This rearrangement joins TRBV7-9 to TRBJ1-5; D unresolved. Trimming removed 2 bases at V and 15 bases at J, with 14 bases between. Per germline, CDR1 SEHNR and CDR2 FQNEAQ (reference sequence). The CDR3 length is 12 residues. The variable domain in full, with the rest retrieved from reference TRBV7-9 and TRBJ1-5, is DTGVSQNPRHKITKRGQNVTFRCDPISEHNRLYWYRQTLGQGPEFLTYFQNEAQLEKSRLLSDRFSAERPKGSFSTLEIQRTEQGDSAMYLCASSLNGQLMHFGDGTRLSIL.

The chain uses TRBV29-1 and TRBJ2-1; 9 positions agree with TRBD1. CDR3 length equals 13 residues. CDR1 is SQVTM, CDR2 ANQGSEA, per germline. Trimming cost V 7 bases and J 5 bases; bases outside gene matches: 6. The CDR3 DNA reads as TGCAGCGGCGACCGGGACAGGGACAATGAGCAGTTCTTC. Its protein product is CSGDRDRDNEQFF.

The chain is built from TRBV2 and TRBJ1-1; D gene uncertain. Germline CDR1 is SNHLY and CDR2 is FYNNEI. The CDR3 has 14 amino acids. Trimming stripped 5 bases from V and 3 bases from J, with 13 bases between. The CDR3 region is CASSNSPGDTEAFF. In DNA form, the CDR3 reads TGTGCCAGCAGTAACTCGCCTGGAGACACTGAAGCTTTCTTT.

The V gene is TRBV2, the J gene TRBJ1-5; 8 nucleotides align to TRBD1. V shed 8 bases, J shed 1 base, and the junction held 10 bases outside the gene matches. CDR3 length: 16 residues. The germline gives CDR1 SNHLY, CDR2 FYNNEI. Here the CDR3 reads CASGQDRDRSNQPQHF. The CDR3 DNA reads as TGTGCCAGCGGGCAGGACAGGGACAGGAGCAATCAGCCCCAGCATTTT.

The CDR3 sequence: CAITRDHNQPQHF. The CDR3 nucleotides are TGTGCCATAACTAGGGACCACAATCAGCCCCAGCATTTT. The J gene is TRBJ1-5, the V gene TRBV2, with a weak D call TRBD1 (5 bases). The CDR3 has 13 residues. Deletions cut 10 bases from V and 3 bases from J, with 13 bases between. Germline loops: CDR1 SNHLY, CDR2 FYNNEI.

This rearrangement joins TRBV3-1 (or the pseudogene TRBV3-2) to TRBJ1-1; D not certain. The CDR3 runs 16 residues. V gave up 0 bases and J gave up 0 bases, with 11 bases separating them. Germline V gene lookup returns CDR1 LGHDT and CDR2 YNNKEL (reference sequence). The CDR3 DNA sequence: TGTGCCAGCAGCCAAGATAGGTTCGAAATGAACACTGAAGCTTTCTTT. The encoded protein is CASSQDRFEMNTEAFF.